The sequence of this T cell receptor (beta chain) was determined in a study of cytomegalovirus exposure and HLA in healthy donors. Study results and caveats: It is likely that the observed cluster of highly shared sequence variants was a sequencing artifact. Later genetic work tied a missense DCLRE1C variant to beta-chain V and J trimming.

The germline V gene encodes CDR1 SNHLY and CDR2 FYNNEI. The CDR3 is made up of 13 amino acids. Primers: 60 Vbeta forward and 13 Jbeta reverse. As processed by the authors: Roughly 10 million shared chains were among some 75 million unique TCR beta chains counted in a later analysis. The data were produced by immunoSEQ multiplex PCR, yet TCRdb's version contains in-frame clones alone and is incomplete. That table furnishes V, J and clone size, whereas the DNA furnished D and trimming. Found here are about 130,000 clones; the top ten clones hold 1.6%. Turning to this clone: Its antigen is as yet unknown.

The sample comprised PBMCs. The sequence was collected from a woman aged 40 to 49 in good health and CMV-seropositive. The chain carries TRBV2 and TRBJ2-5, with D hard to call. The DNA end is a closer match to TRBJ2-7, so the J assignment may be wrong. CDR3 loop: CASSGLVAYEQYF. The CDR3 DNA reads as TGTGCCAGCAGTGGACTCGTTGCCTACGAGCAGTACTTC.